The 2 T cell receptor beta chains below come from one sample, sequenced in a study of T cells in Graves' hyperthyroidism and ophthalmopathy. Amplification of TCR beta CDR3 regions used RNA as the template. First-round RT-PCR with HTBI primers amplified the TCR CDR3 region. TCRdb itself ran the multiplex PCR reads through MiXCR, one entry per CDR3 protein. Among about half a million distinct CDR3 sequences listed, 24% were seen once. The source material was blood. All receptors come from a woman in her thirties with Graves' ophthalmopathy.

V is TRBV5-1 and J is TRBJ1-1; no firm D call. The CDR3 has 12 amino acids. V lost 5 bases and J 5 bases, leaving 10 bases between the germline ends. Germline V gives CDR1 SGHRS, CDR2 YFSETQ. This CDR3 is CASRAVITEAFF. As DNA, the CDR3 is TGCGCCAGCAGGGCAGTGATAACTGAAGCTTTCTTT.

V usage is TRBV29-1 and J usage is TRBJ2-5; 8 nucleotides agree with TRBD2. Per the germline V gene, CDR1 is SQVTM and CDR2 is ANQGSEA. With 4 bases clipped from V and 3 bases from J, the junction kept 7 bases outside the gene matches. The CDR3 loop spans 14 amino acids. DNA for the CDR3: TGCAGCGTTGCGGTTAGCGGGACTGAAGAGACCCAGTACTTC. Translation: CSVAVSGTEETQYF.